The rows below give T cell receptor beta chains drawn from one sample of a study of blood T cell repertoires in COVID-19. Clones were read by immunoSEQ multiplex PCR, and TCRdb kept only the in-frame ones, dropping some. The sample shows fewer than 90,000 clones, 90% to 95% of them seen only once. Sequenced input: peripheral blood. The receptor set was obtained from a human donor with active COVID-19. The donor label of this sample is uncertain. CDR3s include the opening cysteine and the closing phenylalanine or tryptophan. The D gene is left open where the match is weak. Only part of the rows carry a size: once, few, many, or a class if the clone is expanded.

abundance	d_gene	v_gene	j_gene	CDR3aa	CDR3nt
-	-	TRBV7-8	TRBJ1-1	CASSSRTGSTEAFF	TGTGCCAGCAGCTCCCGTACAGGGAGTACTGAAGCTTTCTTT
-	-	TRBV18	TRBJ2-3	CASSLTSFPDTQYF	TGTGCCAGCTCACTTACTAGTTTCCCAGATACGCAGTATTTT
-	-	TRBV4-2	TRBJ2-7	CASSRGLSYEQYF	TGTGCCAGCAGCCGCGGACTTTCCTACGAGCAGTACTTC
-	-	TRBV2	TRBJ2-7	CASSYSYEQYF	TGTGCCAGCAGTTACTCCTACGAGCAGTACTTC
once	TRBD1	TRBV2	TRBJ1-4	CASSDQGASEKLFF	TGTGCCAGCAGTGATCAGGGGGCGAGTGAAAAACTGTTTTTT
-	-	TRBV7-2	TRBJ2-7	CASSLEPTGTYEQYF	TGTGCCAGCAGCTTAGAACCCACAGGCACCTACGAGCAGTACTTC
-	TRBD1	TRBV10-3	TRBJ1-2	CAISGDRASYGYTF	TGTGCCATCAGTGGGGACAGGGCGAGCTATGGCTACACCTTC
-	-	TRBV21-1	TRBJ2-7	CASSTPEDRKLSYEQYF	TGTGCCAGCAGCACCCCCGAGGACAGGAAGCTATCCTACGAGCAGTACTTC
-	TRBD1	TRBV27	TRBJ1-1	CASSPLTRDRRNTEAFF	TGTGCCAGCAGTCCACTAACTAGGGACAGACGGAACACTGAAGCTTTCTTT
once	-	TRBV14	TRBJ2-5	CASSQGLGRQETQYF	TGTGCCAGCAGCCAAGGTCTGGGGCGCCAAGAGACCCAGTACTTC
-	TRBD1	TRBV15	TRBJ2-1	CATRQDRGPYNEQFF	TGTGCCACCAGACAAGACAGGGGCCCCTACAATGAGCAGTTCTTC
-	-	TRBV5-4	TRBJ1-2	CASSRGGSYGYTF	TGTGCCAGCAGTCGCGGGGGCAGCTATGGCTACACCTTC
once	-	TRBV7-7	TRBJ2-2	CASSLTANTGELFF	TGTGCTAGCAGCTTGACAGCGAACACCGGGGAGCTGTTTTTT
-	TRBD2	TRBV24-1	TRBJ2-7	CATSDPLAGRHEQYF	TGTGCCACCAGTGACCCCTTAGCGGGACGCCACGAGCAGTACTTC
-	TRBD2	TRBV11-2	TRBJ2-5	CASSPQAGGETQYF	TGTGCCAGCAGCCCGCAAGCGGGGGGAGAGACCCAGTACTTC
-	-	TRBV5-4	TRBJ1-2	CASSLVRNYGYTF	TGTGCCAGCAGCTTGGTCAGAAACTATGGCTACACCTTC
-	-	TRBV7-8	TRBJ1-2	CASSLANTGTYGYTF	TGTGCCAGCAGCTTAGCGAATACAGGGACCTATGGCTACACCTTC
-	-	TRBV24-1	TRBJ2-2	CATSALITGELFF	TGTGCCACCAGTGCCCTTATCACCGGGGAGCTGTTTTTT
-	-	TRBV7-9	TRBJ2-7	CASRSQQGEQYF	TGTGCCAGCAGGTCTCAACAGGGCGAGCAGTACTTC
-	-	TRBV21-1	TRBJ1-1	CASSQGTGQALNTEAFF	TGTGCCAGCAGCCAAGGGACGGGACAGGCCCTGAACACTGAAGCTTTCTTT
-	TRBD2	TRBV24-1	TRBJ2-3	CATSDLGTSTDTQYF	TGTGCCACCAGTGACCTTGGGACTAGTACGGATACGCAGTATTTT
-	TRBD1	TRBV12-3/TRBV12-4	TRBJ1-5	CASADRGQPQHF	TGTGCCAGCGCTGACAGGGGTCAGCCCCAGCATTTT
-	TRBD2	TRBV5-1	TRBJ2-1	CASSLVSGSGIDEQFF	TGCGCCAGCAGCTTGGTTAGCGGGAGTGGGATCGATGAGCAGTTCTTC
once	-	TRBV6-5	TRBJ2-7	CASSYSKGYEQYF	TGTGCCAGCAGTTACTCGAAGGGGTACGAGCAGTACTTC
-	-	TRBV19	TRBJ2-6	CASSPNSGANVLTF	TGTGCCAGTAGTCCAAACTCTGGGGCCAACGTCCTGACTTTC
-	TRBD2	TRBV6-2/TRBV6-3	TRBJ2-2	CASSLAGVAGELFF	TGTGCCAGCAGTTTAGCGGGAGTTGCCGGGGAGCTGTTTTTT
once	-	TRBV2	TRBJ2-1	CASSEFRYEQFF	TGTGCCAGCAGTGAATTCCGTTATGAGCAGTTCTTC
-	-	TRBV5-6	TRBJ2-7	CASSFLRGPSYEQYF	TGTGCCAGCAGCTTTTTGCGGGGTCCATCCTACGAGCAGTACTTC
once	-	TRBV3-1/TRBV3-2	TRBJ2-4	CGQFKNIQYF	TGTGGCCAGTTCAAAAACATTCAGTACTTC
-	TRBD1	TRBV5-4	TRBJ1-2	CASTETGGRDGYTF	TGTGCCAGCACCGAAACAGGGGGCCGTGATGGCTACACCTTC
once	-	TRBV6-6	TRBJ2-5	CASSSPGPQETQYF	TGTGCCAGCAGTTCCCCAGGGCCCCAAGAGACCCAGTACTTC
-	TRBD1	TRBV6-6	TRBJ2-2	CASSYTGTGDTGELFF	TGTGCCAGCAGTTACACCGGGACAGGGGACACCGGGGAGCTGTTTTTT
-	-	TRBV6-5	TRBJ2-3	CASRWTGTDTQYF	TGTGCCAGCAGGTGGACAGGCACAGATACGCAGTATTTT
once	TRBD1	TRBV29-1	TRBJ1-1	CSVLRQGGLSMDTEAFF	TGCAGCGTTCTTAGACAGGGCGGGCTCTCTATGGACACTGAAGCTTTCTTT